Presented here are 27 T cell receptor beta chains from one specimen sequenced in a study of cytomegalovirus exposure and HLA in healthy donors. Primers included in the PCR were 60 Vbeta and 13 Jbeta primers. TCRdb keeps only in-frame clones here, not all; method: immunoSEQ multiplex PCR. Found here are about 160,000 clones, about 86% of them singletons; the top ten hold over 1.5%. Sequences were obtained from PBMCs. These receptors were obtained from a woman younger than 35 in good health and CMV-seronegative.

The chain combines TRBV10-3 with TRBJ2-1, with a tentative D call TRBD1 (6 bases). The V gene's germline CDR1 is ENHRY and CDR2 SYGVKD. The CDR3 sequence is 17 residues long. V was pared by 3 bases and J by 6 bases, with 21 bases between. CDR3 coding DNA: TGTGCCATCAGTGACCTGATGCGGACAGAAAGGTTCAATGAGCAGTTCTTC. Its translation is CAISDLMRTERFNEQFF.

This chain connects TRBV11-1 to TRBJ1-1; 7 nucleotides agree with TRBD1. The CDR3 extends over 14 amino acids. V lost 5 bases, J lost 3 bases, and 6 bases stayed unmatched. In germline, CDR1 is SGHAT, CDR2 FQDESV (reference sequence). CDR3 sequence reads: CASSVGRGHTEAFF. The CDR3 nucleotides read TGTGCCAGCAGCGTGGGAAGGGGGCACACTGAAGCTTTCTTT.

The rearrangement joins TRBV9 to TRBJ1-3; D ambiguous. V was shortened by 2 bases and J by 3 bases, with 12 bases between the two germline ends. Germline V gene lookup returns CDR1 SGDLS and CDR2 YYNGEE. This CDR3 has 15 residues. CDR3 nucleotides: TGTGCCAGCAGCGTCAACCCAGACATTGGAAACACCATATATTTT. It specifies CASSVNPDIGNTIYF. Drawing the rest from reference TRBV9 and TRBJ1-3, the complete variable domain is DSGVTQTPKHLITATGQRVTLRCSPRSGDLSVYWYQQSLDQGLQFLIQYYNGEERAKGNILERFSAQQFPDLHSELNLSSLELGDSALYFCASSVNPDIGNTIYFGEGSWLTVV.

CDR3 coding DNA: TGCAGCGTTGAGGGACAGAACACTGAAGCTTTCTTT. As protein: CSVEGQNTEAFF. This chain links TRBV29-1 with TRBJ1-1; tentatively, D is TRBD1 (6 bases). Germline V gives CDR1 SQVTM, CDR2 ANQGSEA. The V end was cut by 3 bases, the J end by 1 base, with 6 bases between. The CDR3 is made up of 12 amino acids.

The CDR3 coding sequence is TGTGCCAGCAGCGGAGGCAGGGGTAGGGCTAGCGGGAACACCGGGGAGCTGTTTTTT. Amino acids: CASSGGRGRASGNTGELFF. The chain carries TRBV7-8 and TRBJ2-2, with TRBD2 as a possible D gene (7 bases). This CDR3 is built from 19 residues. The germline V and J ends were trimmed by 5 bases and 1 base, with 23 bases remaining between them. Germline V CDR1 and CDR2: SGHVS, FQNEAQ.

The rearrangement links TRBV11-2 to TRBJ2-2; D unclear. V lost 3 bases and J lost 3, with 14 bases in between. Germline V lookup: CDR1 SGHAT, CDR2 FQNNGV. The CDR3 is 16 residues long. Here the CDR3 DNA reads TGTGCCAGCAGCTTTTCCCCCGGGTGGGACACCGGGGAGCTGTTTTTT. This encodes CASSFSPGWDTGELFF. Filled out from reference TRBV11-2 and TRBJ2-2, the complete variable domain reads EAGVAQSPRYKIIEKRQSVAFWCNPISGHATLYWYQQILGQGPKLLIQFQNNGVVDDSQLPKDRFSAERLKGVDSTLKIQPAKLEDSAVYLCASSFSPGWDTGELFFGEGSRLTVL.

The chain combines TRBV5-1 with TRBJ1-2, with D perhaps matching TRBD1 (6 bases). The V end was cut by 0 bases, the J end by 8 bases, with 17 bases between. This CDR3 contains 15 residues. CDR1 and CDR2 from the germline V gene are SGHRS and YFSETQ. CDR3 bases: TGCGCCAGCAGCTTGGCCATAGGGACAAGAGACGGCTACACCTTC. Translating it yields CASSLAIGTRDGYTF. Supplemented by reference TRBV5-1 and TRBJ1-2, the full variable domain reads KAGVTQTPRYLIKTRGQQVTLSCSPISGHRSVSWYQQTPGQGLQFLFEYFSETQRNKGNFPGRFSGRQFSNSRSEMNVSTLELGDSALYLCASSLAIGTRDGYTFGSGTRLTVV.

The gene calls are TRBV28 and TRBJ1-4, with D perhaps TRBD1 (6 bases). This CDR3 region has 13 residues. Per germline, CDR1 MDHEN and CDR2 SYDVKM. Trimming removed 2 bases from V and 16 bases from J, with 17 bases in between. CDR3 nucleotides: TGTGCCAGCAGTTTAGCGTGGGAGGGGGTTAGGTTTTTT. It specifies CASSLAWEGVRFF.

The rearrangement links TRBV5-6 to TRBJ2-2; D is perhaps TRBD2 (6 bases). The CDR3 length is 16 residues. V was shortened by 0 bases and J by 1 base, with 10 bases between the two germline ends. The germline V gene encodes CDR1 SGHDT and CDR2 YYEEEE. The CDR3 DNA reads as TGTGCCAGCAGCTTGGGACCAGCGGGGAACACCGGGGAGCTGTTTTTT. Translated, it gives CASSLGPAGNTGELFF.

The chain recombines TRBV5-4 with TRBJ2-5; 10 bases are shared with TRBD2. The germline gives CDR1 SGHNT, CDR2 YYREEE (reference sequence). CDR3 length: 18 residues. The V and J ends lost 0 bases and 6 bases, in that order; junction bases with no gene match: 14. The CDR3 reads CASSLAAGSGGAVKTQYF. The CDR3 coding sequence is TGTGCCAGCAGCTTGGCCGCGGGGAGCGGGGGGGCAGTGAAGACCCAGTACTTC.

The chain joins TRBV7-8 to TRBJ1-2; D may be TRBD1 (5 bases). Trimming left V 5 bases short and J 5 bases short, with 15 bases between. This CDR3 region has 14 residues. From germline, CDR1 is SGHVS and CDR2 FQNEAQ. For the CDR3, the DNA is TGTGCCAGCAGCCCCCCCGAACAGGTTTATGGCTACACCTTC. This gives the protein CASSPPEQVYGYTF.

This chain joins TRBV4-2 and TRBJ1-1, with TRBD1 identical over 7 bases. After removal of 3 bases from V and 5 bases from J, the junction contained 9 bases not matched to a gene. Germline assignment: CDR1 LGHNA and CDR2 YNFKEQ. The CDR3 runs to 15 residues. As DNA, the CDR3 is TGTGCCAGCAGCCAGGCGGATATACAGGGGACTGAAGCTTTCTTT. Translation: CASSQADIQGTEAFF.

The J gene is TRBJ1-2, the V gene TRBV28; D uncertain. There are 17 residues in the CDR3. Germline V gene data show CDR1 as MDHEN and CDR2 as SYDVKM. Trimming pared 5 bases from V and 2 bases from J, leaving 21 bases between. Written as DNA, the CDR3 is TGTGCCAGCAGTAACCTAGGTGGAGGAGTGGGAAACTATGGCTACACCTTC. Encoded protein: CASSNLGGGVGNYGYTF.

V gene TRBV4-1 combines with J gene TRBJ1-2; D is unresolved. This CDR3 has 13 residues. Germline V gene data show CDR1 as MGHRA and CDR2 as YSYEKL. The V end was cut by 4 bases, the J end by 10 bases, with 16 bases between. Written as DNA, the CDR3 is TGCGCCAGCAGCCCAAACGAGCGGCGAGACTACACCTTC. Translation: CASSPNERRDYTF.

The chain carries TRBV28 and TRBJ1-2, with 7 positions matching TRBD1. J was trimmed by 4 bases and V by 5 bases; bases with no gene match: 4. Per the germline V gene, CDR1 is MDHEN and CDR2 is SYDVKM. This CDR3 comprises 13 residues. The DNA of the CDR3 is TGTGCCAGCAGTCCGGGGGACAGCTATGGCTACACCTTC. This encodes CASSPGDSYGYTF.

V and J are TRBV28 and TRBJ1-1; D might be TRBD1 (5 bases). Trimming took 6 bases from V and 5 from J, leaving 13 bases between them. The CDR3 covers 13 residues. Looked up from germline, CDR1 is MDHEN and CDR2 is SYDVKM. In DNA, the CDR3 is TGTGCCAGCAGCCCTGGGCGACAGACTGAAGCTTTCTTT. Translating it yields CASSPGRQTEAFF.

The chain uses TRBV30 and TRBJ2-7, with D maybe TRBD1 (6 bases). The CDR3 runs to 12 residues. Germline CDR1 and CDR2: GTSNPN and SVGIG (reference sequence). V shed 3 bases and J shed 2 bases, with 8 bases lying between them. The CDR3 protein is CAWSGTPYEQYF. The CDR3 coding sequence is TGTGCCTGGAGCGGGACACCCTACGAGCAGTACTTC.

The CDR3 loop reads CASSITGEQPQHF. CDR3 nucleotide sequence: TGTGCCAGCAGCATCACAGGGGAACAGCCCCAGCATTTT. The chain employs TRBV7-8 and TRBJ1-5; TRBD1 aligns across 7 bases. Germline V lookup: CDR1 SGHVS, CDR2 FQNEAQ. The V segment lost 5 bases and the J segment 7 bases; nucleotides outside the gene matches: 5. The CDR3 contains 13 residues.

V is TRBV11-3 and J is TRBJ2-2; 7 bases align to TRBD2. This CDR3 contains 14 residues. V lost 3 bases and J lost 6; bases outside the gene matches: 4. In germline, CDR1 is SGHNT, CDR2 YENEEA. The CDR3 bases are TGTGCCAGCAGCTTGAGCGGGGTCGCCGGGGAGCTGTTTTTT. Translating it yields CASSLSGVAGELFF.

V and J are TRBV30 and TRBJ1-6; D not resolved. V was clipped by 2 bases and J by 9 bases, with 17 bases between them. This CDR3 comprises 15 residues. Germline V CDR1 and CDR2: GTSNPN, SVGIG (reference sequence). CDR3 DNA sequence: TGTGCCTGGAGTTTTTGGTCGGGTAAATCTTCACCCCTCCACTTT. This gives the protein CAWSFWSGKSSPLHF.

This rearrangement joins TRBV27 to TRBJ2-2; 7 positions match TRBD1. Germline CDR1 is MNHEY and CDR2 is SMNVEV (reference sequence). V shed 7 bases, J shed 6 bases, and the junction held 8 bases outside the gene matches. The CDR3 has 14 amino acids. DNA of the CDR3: TGTGCCAGCACCCCGACAGGGAGCGCCGGGGAGCTGTTTTTT. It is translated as CASTPTGSAGELFF.

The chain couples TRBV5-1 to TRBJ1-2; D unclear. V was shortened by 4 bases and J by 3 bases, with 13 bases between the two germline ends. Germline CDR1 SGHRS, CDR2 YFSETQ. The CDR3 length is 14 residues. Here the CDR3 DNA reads TGCGCCAGCAGCCGGACCGGGCGGGACTATGGCTACACCTTC. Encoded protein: CASSRTGRDYGYTF.

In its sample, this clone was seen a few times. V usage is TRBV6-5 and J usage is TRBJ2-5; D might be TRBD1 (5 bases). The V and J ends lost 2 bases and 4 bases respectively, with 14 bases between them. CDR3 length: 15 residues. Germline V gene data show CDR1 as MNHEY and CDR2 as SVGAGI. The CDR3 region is CASSYGQGNTETQYF. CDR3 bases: TGTGCCAGCAGTTACGGGCAGGGTAACACAGAGACCCAGTACTTC.

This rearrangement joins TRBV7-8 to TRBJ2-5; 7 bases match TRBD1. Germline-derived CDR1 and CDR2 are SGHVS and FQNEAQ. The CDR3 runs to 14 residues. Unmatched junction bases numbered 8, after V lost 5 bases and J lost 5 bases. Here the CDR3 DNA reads TGTGCCAGCAGCAAGGGGGCATCGAGGGAGACCCAGTACTTC. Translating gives CASSKGASRETQYF.

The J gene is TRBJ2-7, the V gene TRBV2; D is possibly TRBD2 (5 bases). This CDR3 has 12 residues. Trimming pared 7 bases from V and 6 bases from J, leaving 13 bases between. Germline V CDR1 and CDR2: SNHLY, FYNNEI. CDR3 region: CASKEERVEQYF. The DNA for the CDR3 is TGTGCCAGCAAAGAAGAGAGGGTCGAGCAGTACTTC.

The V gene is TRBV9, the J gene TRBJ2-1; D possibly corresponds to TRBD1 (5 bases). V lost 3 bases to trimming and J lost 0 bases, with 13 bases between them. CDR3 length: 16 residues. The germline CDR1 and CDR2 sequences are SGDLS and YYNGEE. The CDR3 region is CASSGISDSSYNEQFF. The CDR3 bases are TGTGCCAGCAGCGGAATTAGTGACAGCTCCTACAATGAGCAGTTCTTC.

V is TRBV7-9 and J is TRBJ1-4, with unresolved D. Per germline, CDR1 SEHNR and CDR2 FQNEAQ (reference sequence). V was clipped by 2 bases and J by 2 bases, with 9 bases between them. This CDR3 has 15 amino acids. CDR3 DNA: TGTGCCAGCAGCTTATCGGGGAGCACTAATGAAAAACTGTTTTTT. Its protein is CASSLSGSTNEKLFF.